The 28 T cell receptor beta chains presented below share a single source sample, sequenced in a study of T cell responses to AZD1222 COVID-19 vaccine. Sequencing used immunoSEQ multiplex PCR; TCRdb keeps in-frame clones, though not all of them. The sample includes about 160,000 clones, around 91% of them seen just once. The sequences come from peripheral blood, collected on day 0 of AZD1222 vaccination. The receptors shown here come from an adult in good health.

This clone was detected a few times. CDR3 residues: CASSSRQGEAYEQYF. The CDR3 DNA reads as TGCGCCAGCAGCTCCAGACAGGGGGAGGCCTACGAGCAGTACTTC. The chain combines TRBV5-1 with TRBJ2-7; 9 bases fit TRBD1. The J segment lost 2 bases and the V segment lost 3 bases, leaving 6 bases of the junction unmatched. The CDR3 runs 15 residues. Germline loops: CDR1 SGHRS, CDR2 YFSETQ.

The V and J genes are TRBV7-9 and TRBJ1-2; 7 nucleotides match TRBD1. This CDR3 contains 14 residues. From germline, CDR1 is SEHNR and CDR2 FQNEAQ (reference sequence). V was pared by 6 bases and J by 5 bases, with 9 bases of the junction left unmatched. The CDR3 DNA reads as TGTGCCAGCAGTCGGGGGACAGCGTCTTATGGCTACACCTTC. Amino acids: CASSRGTASYGYTF.

The V gene is TRBV15, the J gene TRBJ1-4, with 8 bases lining up with TRBD1. The ends lost 11 bases at V and 0 bases at J; junction bases unmatched: 5. Germline CDR1 reads LNHNV; CDR2 reads YYDKDF (reference sequence). This CDR3 comprises 14 residues. The CDR3: CAARQGTTNEKLFF. CDR3 DNA: TGTGCCGCTCGACAGGGGACAACTAATGAAAAACTGTTTTTT.

This rearrangement joins TRBV27 to TRBJ1-5; no firm D call. Per the germline V gene, CDR1 is MNHEY and CDR2 is SMNVEV (reference sequence). Between the trimmed V and J ends, which lost 4 bases and 2 bases, there was a span of 12 bases. The CDR3 extends over 15 amino acids. The CDR3 region is CASSSHGGGNQPQHF. The DNA for the CDR3 is TGTGCCAGCAGTTCTCATGGCGGGGGCAATCAGCCCCAGCATTTT.

This clone was picked up a small number of times. V is TRBV19 and J is TRBJ1-5; D unresolved. The CDR3 is 16 residues long. V dropped 1 base and J dropped 0 bases, with 10 bases sitting between them. Germline V gives CDR1 LNHDA, CDR2 SQIVND (reference sequence). The CDR3 coding sequence is TGTGCCAGTAGTATAGCTGCAGGCTATAGCAATCAGCCCCAGCATTTT. Its translation: CASSIAAGYSNQPQHF. Full variable domain (rest looked up from reference TRBV19 and TRBJ1-5): DGGITQSPKYLFRKEGQNVTLSCEQNLNHDAMYWYRQDPGQGLRLIYYSQIVNDFQKGDIAEGYSVSREKKESFPLTVTSAQKNPTAFYLCASSIAAGYSNQPQHFGDGTRLSIL.

The chain joins TRBV19 to TRBJ2-7; perhaps TRBD1 as D (6 bases). V shed 5 bases and J shed 3 bases, with 11 bases lying between them. The CDR3 is made up of 13 amino acids. Looked up from germline, CDR1 is LNHDA and CDR2 is SQIVND (reference sequence). The CDR3 sequence is CASSWGRGYEQYF. In DNA, the CDR3 is TGTGCCAGTAGTTGGGGCAGGGGCTACGAGCAGTACTTC.

The V and J genes are TRBV9 and TRBJ2-1; perhaps TRBD1 as D (6 bases). This CDR3 has 15 amino acids. Germline V gene data show CDR1 as SGDLS and CDR2 as YYNGEE. Between the trimmed V and J ends, which lost 0 bases and 6 bases, there was a span of 13 bases. As DNA, the CDR3 is TGTGCCAGCAGCGTAGCCTCGGGACAAGGCAATGAGCAGTTCTTC. Amino acids: CASSVASGQGNEQFF.

The V gene is TRBV4-3, the J gene TRBJ1-4, with D tentatively TRBD1 (5 bases). Germline lookup yields CDR1 LGHNA and CDR2 YSLEER. The CDR3 contains 14 residues. Trimming shortened V by 5 bases and J by 5 bases, and 12 bases separated the two germline ends. CDR3 loop: CASSNRDGNEKLFF. DNA of the CDR3: TGCGCCAGCAGCAACCGGGACGGAAATGAAAAACTGTTTTTT.

The rearrangement links TRBV27 to TRBJ2-1; either TRBD1 or TRBD2 may supply D (5 bases each). V was pared by 2 bases and J by 9 bases, with 26 bases between. Germline lookup yields CDR1 MNHEY and CDR2 SMNVEV (reference sequence). The CDR3 has 18 residues. The CDR3 sequence is CASSLEGRNHPGRGEQFF. The CDR3 nucleotides read TGTGCCAGCAGTTTAGAGGGGAGAAACCACCCCGGTCGGGGTGAGCAGTTCTTC.

The chain combines TRBV5-1 with TRBJ1-1; D unclear. V gave up 0 bases and J gave up 5 bases, with 2 bases separating them. This CDR3 region has 11 residues. Germline values: CDR1 SGHRS, CDR2 YFSETQ. CDR3 nucleotide sequence: TGCGCCAGCAGCTTGGGAACTGAAGCTTTCTTT. Translated, it gives CASSLGTEAFF. Complete variable domain (other parts from reference TRBV5-1 and TRBJ1-1): KAGVTQTPRYLIKTRGQQVTLSCSPISGHRSVSWYQQTPGQGLQFLFEYFSETQRNKGNFPGRFSGRQFSNSRSEMNVSTLELGDSALYLCASSLGTEAFFGQGTRLTVV.

V gene TRBV7-8 combines with J gene TRBJ2-7; the D gene is possibly TRBD1 (5 bases). There are 12 residues in the CDR3. V shed 3 bases and J shed 3 bases, with 6 bases lying between them. The germline gives CDR1 SGHVS, CDR2 FQNEAQ. The CDR3 nucleotides read TGTGCCAGCAGCTTCGACAGCTACGAGCAGTACTTC. Protein product: CASSFDSYEQYF.

V usage is TRBV5-6 and J usage is TRBJ2-3; D uncertain. Trimming took 5 bases from V and 3 from J, leaving 7 bases between them. This CDR3 contains 12 residues. Germline CDR1 is SGHDT and CDR2 is YYEEEE. The CDR3 region is CASRESTDTQYF. The CDR3 DNA follows: TGTGCCAGCAGGGAAAGTACAGATACGCAGTATTTT.

V and J are TRBV30 and TRBJ1-1; possibly TRBD1 for D (6 bases). Trimming removed 0 bases at V and 4 bases at J, with 21 bases between. The CDR3 contains 17 residues. Per the germline V gene, CDR1 is GTSNPN and CDR2 is SVGIG (reference sequence). CDR3 sequence reads: CAWSVAGVFVGGTEAFF. The CDR3 coding sequence is TGTGCCTGGAGTGTGGCAGGGGTCTTCGTTGGTGGCACTGAAGCTTTCTTT.

The CDR3 DNA reads TGTGCCAGCAGCCCGCCGGGACAGGGTGGCTCACCCCTCCACTTT. Translated: CASSPPGQGGSPLHF. The chain couples TRBV7-6 to TRBJ1-6; 9 bases match TRBD1. The V gene's germline CDR1 is SGHVS and CDR2 FNYEAQ. The ends lost 5 bases at V and 10 bases at J; junction bases unmatched: 9. The CDR3 spans 15 residues.

The chain couples TRBV19 to TRBJ1-6; D perhaps matches TRBD1 (6 bases). Germline assignment: CDR1 LNHDA and CDR2 SQIVND (reference sequence). The ends were cut back, 7 bases at V and 6 bases at J, with 13 bases in the middle. The CDR3 runs 14 residues. The CDR3 loop reads CASTLQGTNSPLHF. CDR3 in DNA: TGTGCCAGTACCCTACAGGGAACTAATTCACCCCTCCACTTT.

The gene calls are TRBV5-1 and TRBJ1-5, with 8 bases identical to TRBD1. The CDR3 spans 14 residues. Losses at the gene ends were 10 bases for V and 3 bases for J; bases not matched to a gene: 9. Germline loops: CDR1 SGHRS, CDR2 YFSETQ. The CDR3 spells CAAGRGRYNQPQHF. CDR3 DNA sequence: TGCGCCGCAGGCAGGGGGCGATACAATCAGCCCCAGCATTTT.

The J gene is TRBJ2-1, the V gene TRBV7-2; D is unclear. The CDR3 covers 13 residues. Germline values: CDR1 SGHTA, CDR2 FQGNSA. V was pared by 5 bases and J by 8 bases, with 13 bases between. CDR3 DNA: TGTGCCAGCAGCGTACCCCAGGTGGATGAGCAGTTCTTC. Residues: CASSVPQVDEQFF.

This rearrangement joins TRBV24-1 to TRBJ2-3; 10 positions agree with TRBD2. The CDR3 is 16 amino acids. Germline V gene lookup returns CDR1 KGHDR and CDR2 SFDVKD. Trimming cost V 4 bases and J 4 bases; bases outside gene matches: 7. CDR3 in DNA: TGTGCCACCAGTGACACCGGGACTAGCGTGGCAGATACGCAGTATTTT. It translates to CATSDTGTSVADTQYF.

The chain carries TRBV7-2 and TRBJ1-3, with TRBD1 identical over 9 bases. Germline V gives CDR1 SGHTA, CDR2 FQGNSA. The CDR3 has 16 residues. Trimming removed 5 bases from V and 3 bases from J; junction bases left unmatched: 8. CDR3 DNA sequence: TGTGCCAGCAGCCCCCGGGACAGGGCTTTTGGAAACACCATATATTTT. Translation gives CASSPRDRAFGNTIYF.

This chain links TRBV27 with TRBJ2-2; TRBD2 aligns across 12 bases. After removal of 4 bases from V and 7 bases from J, the junction contained 4 bases not matched to a gene. Germline CDR1 is MNHEY and CDR2 is SMNVEV (reference sequence). The CDR3 is made up of 15 amino acids. Here the CDR3 reads CASSSSGGAIGELFF. Here the CDR3 DNA reads TGTGCCAGCAGTTCTAGCGGGGGGGCCATCGGGGAGCTGTTTTTT.

The chain uses TRBV2 and TRBJ1-5; the match to TRBD1 covers 7 bases. V was pared by 3 bases and J by 2 bases, with 13 bases of the junction left unmatched. Germline CDR1 and CDR2: SNHLY and FYNNEI. The CDR3 length is 18 residues. CDR3 nucleotide sequence: TGTGCCAGCAGTGACCCGGGACAGTCCCCTGAGGGCAATCAGCCCCAGCATTTT. This translates into CASSDPGQSPEGNQPQHF. Looking up the rest from reference TRBV2 and TRBJ1-5 gives the full variable domain: EPEVTQTPSHQVTQMGQEVILRCVPISNHLYFYWYRQILGQKVEFLVSFYNNEISEKSEIFDDQFSVERPDGSNFTLKIRSTKLEDSAMYFCASSDPGQSPEGNQPQHFGDGTRLSIL.

Written as DNA, the CDR3 is TGCGCCAGCAGCCAAGAGGTACAGAACTATGGCTACACCTTC. This codes for CASSQEVQNYGYTF. The chain recombines TRBV4-3 with TRBJ1-2; D is unclear. V lost 0 bases and J 2 bases, leaving 7 bases between the germline ends. CDR3 length: 14 residues. Germline-derived CDR1 and CDR2 are LGHNA and YSLEER.

The chain combines TRBV29-1 with TRBJ2-3; no reliable D call. The ends were cut back, 7 bases at V and 3 bases at J, with 5 bases in the middle. Germline CDR1 SQVTM, CDR2 ANQGSEA. The CDR3 runs 10 residues. DNA for the CDR3: TGCAGCGCCCTGACAGATACGCAGTATTTT. The encoded protein is CSALTDTQYF.

V is TRBV7-3 and J is TRBJ2-1; 12 bases agree with TRBD2. The ends lost 2 bases at V and 9 bases at J; junction bases unmatched: 11. This CDR3 has 17 residues. Per germline, CDR1 SGHTA and CDR2 FQGTGA. Here the CDR3 DNA reads TGTGCCAGCAGCTTACAACCTAGCGGGGGGGCTTCGGGTGAGCAGTTCTTC. Protein sequence: CASSLQPSGGASGEQFF. The whole variable domain, filled in from reference TRBV7-3 and TRBJ2-1, reads GAGVSQTPSNKVTEKGKYVELRCDPISGHTALYWYRQSLGQGPEFLIYFQGTGAADDSGLPNDRFFAVRPEGSVSTLKIQRTERGDSAVYLCASSLQPSGGASGEQFFGPGTRLTVL.

Details on this clone: This CDR3 is also generated by other DNA sequences in the sample. V is TRBV29-1 and J is TRBJ1-1, with D uncertain. This CDR3 comprises 12 residues. Germline V lookup: CDR1 SQVTM, CDR2 ANQGSEA. Trimming cost V 6 bases and J 1 base, with 9 bases left between them. The CDR3 DNA reads TGCAGCGTACAAGGAGCGAACACTGAAGCTTTCTTT. It yields the protein CSVQGANTEAFF.

Note on this clone: The sample carries other DNA sequences with the same CDR3. V usage is TRBV7-9 and J usage is TRBJ1-4, with D perhaps TRBD1 (6 bases). The CDR3 consists of 16 residues. V was shortened by 2 bases and J by 7 bases, with 17 bases between the two germline ends. Germline assignment: CDR1 SEHNR and CDR2 FQNEAQ (reference sequence). Written as DNA, the CDR3 is TGTGCCAGCAGCTTACCCCTCAGGGGAGGGGGTGAAAAACTGTTTTTT. Protein sequence: CASSLPLRGGGEKLFF.

The rearrangement links TRBV6-5 to TRBJ2-7; TRBD1 agrees at 8 bases. CDR1 and CDR2 (germline): MNHEY, SVGAGI. The V segment lost 5 bases and the J segment 6 bases; nucleotides outside the gene matches: 6. The CDR3 totals 13 residues. The CDR3 loop is CASSREQGVEQYV. In DNA, the CDR3 is TGTGCCAGCAGTCGGGAACAGGGGGTCGAGCAGTACGTC.

This chain connects TRBV5-1 to TRBJ1-3; D not certain. Trimming removed 3 bases from V and 4 bases from J, with 17 bases in between. The germline gives CDR1 SGHRS, CDR2 YFSETQ. CDR3 size: 16 residues. CDR3 protein: CASSSGPSLGGNTIYF. For the CDR3, the DNA is TGCGCCAGCAGCTCCGGACCCTCCCTGGGAGGAAACACCATATATTTT.